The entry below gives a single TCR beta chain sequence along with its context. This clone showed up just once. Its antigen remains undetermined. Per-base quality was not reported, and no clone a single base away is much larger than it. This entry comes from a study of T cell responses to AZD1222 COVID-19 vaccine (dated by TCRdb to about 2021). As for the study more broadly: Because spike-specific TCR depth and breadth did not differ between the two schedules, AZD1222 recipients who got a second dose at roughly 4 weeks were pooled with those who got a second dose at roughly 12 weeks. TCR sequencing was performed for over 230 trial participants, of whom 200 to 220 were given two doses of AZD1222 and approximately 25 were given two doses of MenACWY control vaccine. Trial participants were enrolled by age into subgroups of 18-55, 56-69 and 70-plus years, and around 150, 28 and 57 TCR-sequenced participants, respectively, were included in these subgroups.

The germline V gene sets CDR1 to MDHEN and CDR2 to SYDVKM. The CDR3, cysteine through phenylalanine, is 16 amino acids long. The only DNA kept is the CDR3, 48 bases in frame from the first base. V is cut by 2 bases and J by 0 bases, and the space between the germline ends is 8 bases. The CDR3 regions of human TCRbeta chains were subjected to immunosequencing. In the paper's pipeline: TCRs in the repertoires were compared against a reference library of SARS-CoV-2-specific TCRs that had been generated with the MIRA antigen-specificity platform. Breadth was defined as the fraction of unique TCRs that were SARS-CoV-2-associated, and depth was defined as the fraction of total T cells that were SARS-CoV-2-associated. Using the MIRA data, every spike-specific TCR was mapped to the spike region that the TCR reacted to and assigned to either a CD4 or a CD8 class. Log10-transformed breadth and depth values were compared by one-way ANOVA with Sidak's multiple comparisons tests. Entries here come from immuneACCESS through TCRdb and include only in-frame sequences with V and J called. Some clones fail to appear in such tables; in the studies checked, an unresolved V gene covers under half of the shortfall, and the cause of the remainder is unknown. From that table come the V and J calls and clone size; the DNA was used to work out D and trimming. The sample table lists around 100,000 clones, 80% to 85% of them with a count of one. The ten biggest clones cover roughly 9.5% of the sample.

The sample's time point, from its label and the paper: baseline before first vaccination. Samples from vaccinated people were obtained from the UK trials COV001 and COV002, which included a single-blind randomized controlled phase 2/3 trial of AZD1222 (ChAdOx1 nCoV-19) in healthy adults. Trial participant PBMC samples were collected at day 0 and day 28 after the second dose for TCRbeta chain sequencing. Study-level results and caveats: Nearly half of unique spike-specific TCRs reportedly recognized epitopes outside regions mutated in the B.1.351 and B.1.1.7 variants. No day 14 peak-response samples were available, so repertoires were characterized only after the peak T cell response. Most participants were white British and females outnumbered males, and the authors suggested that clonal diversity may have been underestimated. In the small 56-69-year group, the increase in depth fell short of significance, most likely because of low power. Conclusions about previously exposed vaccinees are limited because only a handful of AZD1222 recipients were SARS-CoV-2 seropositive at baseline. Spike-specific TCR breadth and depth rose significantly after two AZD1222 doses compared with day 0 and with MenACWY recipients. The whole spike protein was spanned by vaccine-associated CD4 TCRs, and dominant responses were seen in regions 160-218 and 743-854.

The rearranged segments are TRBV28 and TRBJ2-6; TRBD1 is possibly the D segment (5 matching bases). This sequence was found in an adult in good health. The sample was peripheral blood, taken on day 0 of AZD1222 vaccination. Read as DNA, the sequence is TGTGCCAGCAGTTTAGCAGGGCACTCTGGGGCCAACGTCCTGACTTTC. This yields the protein CASSLAGHSGANVLTF.